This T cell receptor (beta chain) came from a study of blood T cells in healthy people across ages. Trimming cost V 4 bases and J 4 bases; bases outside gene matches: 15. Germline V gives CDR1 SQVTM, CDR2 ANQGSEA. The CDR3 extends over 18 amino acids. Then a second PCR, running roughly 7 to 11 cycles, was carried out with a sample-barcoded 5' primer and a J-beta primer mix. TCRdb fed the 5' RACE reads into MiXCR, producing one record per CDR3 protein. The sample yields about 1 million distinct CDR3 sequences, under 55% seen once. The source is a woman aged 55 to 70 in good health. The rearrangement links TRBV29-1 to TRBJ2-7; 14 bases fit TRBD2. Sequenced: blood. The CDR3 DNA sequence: TGCAGCGTTGTTGACCGAGCGTCCGGGACTAGCGGGAGATACGAGCAGTACTTC. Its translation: CSVVDRASGTSGRYEQYF.